One sample yielded the 24 T cell receptor beta chains listed below, sequenced in a study of T cell responses to AZD1222 COVID-19 vaccine. Using immunoSEQ multiplex PCR, the repertoire was profiled, and TCRdb retains in-frame clones only, with some absent. The sample carries approximately 140,000 clones, less than 95% recorded once. The sample here was peripheral blood, taken on day 0 of AZD1222 vaccination. The receptors stem from an adult in good health.

This clone has just one count. This CDR3 is CSATGSHINYGYTF. The CDR3 DNA is TGCAGCGCGACAGGTTCTCACATCAACTATGGCTACACCTTC. The chain carries TRBV29-1 and TRBJ1-2, with a possible D match to TRBD1 (6 bases). Germline lookup yields CDR1 SQVTM and CDR2 ANQGSEA. V dropped 7 bases and J dropped 2 bases, with 17 bases sitting between them. The length of the CDR3 is 14 residues.

This clone has only one observation. The CDR3 coding sequence is TGTGCCAGTAATCCACCGGACAGGGCCCGCTATGGCTACACCTTC. As protein: CASNPPDRARYGYTF. The genes are TRBV19 and TRBJ1-2; 8 nucleotides match TRBD1. The germline V gene has CDR1 LNHDA and CDR2 SQIVND (reference sequence). With 7 bases clipped from V and 4 bases from J, the junction kept 11 bases outside the gene matches. CDR3 length: 15 amino acids.

This clone was counted a few times. The genes are TRBV24-1 and TRBJ1-3; no firm D call. The V gene lost 5 bases and the J gene lost 4 bases, with 17 bases spanning the gap. The CDR3 is 16 amino acids. Germline loops: CDR1 KGHDR, CDR2 SFDVKD. The CDR3 reads CATSGIRGLTGNTIYF. The CDR3 coding sequence is TGTGCCACCAGTGGTATCCGAGGGCTTACCGGAAACACCATATATTTT.

The chain is built from TRBV10-2 and TRBJ1-2; 7 nucleotides match TRBD1. Per the germline V gene, CDR1 is WSHSY and CDR2 is SAAADI. The V and J ends lost 0 bases and 4 bases, in that order; junction bases with no gene match: 5. The CDR3 spans 15 residues. CDR3 DNA sequence: TGCGCCAGCAGTGAGTCAACGGGGACAGTCTATGGCTACACCTTC. Translating gives CASSESTGTVYGYTF.

V is TRBV10-3 and J is TRBJ2-4; no clear D. This CDR3 is 14 amino acids long. The ends were cut back, 2 bases at V and 2 bases at J, with 7 bases in the middle. Germline V gene data show CDR1 as ENHRY and CDR2 as SYGVKD. In DNA, the CDR3 is TGTGCCATCAGTGAGGGGCCGCCCAAAAACATTCAGTACTTC. Translating it yields CAISEGPPKNIQYF.

The chain is built from TRBV6-4 and TRBJ2-3; D is possibly TRBD2 (7 bases). Germline V gene lookup returns CDR1 MRHNA and CDR2 SNTAGT. V was trimmed by 4 bases and J by 6 bases, leaving 17 bases between them. The length of the CDR3 is 15 residues. The CDR3 DNA follows: TGTGCCAGCAGTGGGGCTGCGGGGGCCGTGGATACGCAGTATTTT. Its protein product is CASSGAAGAVDTQYF.

This chain connects TRBV4-1 to TRBJ1-6, with 7 bases matching TRBD1. The J segment lost 6 bases and the V segment lost 3 bases, leaving 8 bases of the junction unmatched. This CDR3 is built from 16 residues. Looked up from germline, CDR1 is MGHRA and CDR2 is YSYEKL. In nucleotides, the CDR3 is TGCGCCAGCAGCCATGAGGACAGGTCCGTTAATTCACCCCTCCACTTT. This codes for CASSHEDRSVNSPLHF.

This chain uses TRBV5-1 with TRBJ1-6; no reliable D call. The V end was cut by 0 bases, the J end by 10 bases, with 11 bases between. The CDR3 totals 14 residues. Germline lookup yields CDR1 SGHRS and CDR2 YFSETQ. The CDR3 loop is CASSLGGEGSPLHF. The CDR3 region has the DNA TGCGCCAGCAGCTTGGGCGGGGAAGGGTCACCCCTCCACTTT.

The chain is built from TRBV30 and TRBJ1-4; 8 bases agree with TRBD1. J lost 8 bases, V lost 5 bases, and 4 bases had no gene match. CDR1 and CDR2 from the germline V gene are GTSNPN and SVGIG (reference sequence). This CDR3 has 12 residues. The CDR3 here is CAWGQGGEKLFF. CDR3 nucleotides: TGTGCCTGGGGACAGGGTGGGGAAAAACTGTTTTTT.

This clone has just a few counts. V and J are TRBV27 and TRBJ2-3; the D is unclear. The CDR3 covers 14 residues. The germline V and J ends were trimmed by 3 bases and 2 bases, with 9 bases remaining between them. CDR1 is MNHEY, CDR2 SMNVEV, per germline (reference sequence). CDR3: CASSFGPHTDTQYF. The CDR3, as DNA: TGTGCCAGCAGTTTTGGGCCTCACACAGATACGCAGTATTTT.

This chain links TRBV6-5 with TRBJ1-6; D is unclear. Germline CDR1 is MNHEY and CDR2 is SVGAGI. Trimming removed 2 bases from V and 10 bases from J, with 6 bases in between. The CDR3 is made up of 12 amino acids. The DNA for the CDR3 is TGTGCCAGCAGTTACGTCGGCTCACCCCTCCACTTT. This gives the protein CASSYVGSPLHF.

The chain links TRBV2 to TRBJ1-2; 7 bases match TRBD1. After removal of 5 bases from V and 5 bases from J, the junction contained 5 bases not matched to a gene. Germline CDR1 SNHLY, CDR2 FYNNEI. CDR3 length: 13 residues. CDR3 in DNA: TGTGCCAGCAGTAAGACAGGGCCTTATGGCTACACCTTC. Its protein is CASSKTGPYGYTF.

This sequence joins TRBV28 and TRBJ1-5, with D uncertain. Germline values: CDR1 MDHEN, CDR2 SYDVKM. The CDR3 extends over 14 amino acids. V lost 5 bases and J 5 bases, leaving 13 bases between the germline ends. CDR3 DNA sequence: TGTGCCAGCAGTCCACGGGGTGTCGATCAGCCCCAGCATTTT. Amino acids: CASSPRGVDQPQHF.

This clone was counted many times. This chain uses TRBV6-2 or TRBV6-3 with TRBJ2-1; 7 nucleotides align to TRBD2. Looked up from germline, CDR1 is MNHEY and CDR2 is SVGEGT. V was clipped by 8 bases and J by 6 bases; unmatched bases: 19. This CDR3 has 17 amino acids. This CDR3 is CASCSRVAGVSLNEQFF. The DNA for the CDR3 is TGTGCCAGCTGTTCACGAGTGGCGGGAGTTTCCCTCAATGAGCAGTTCTTC.

The V and J genes are TRBV18 and TRBJ2-3; D possibly corresponds to TRBD1 (5 bases). Germline CDR1 and CDR2: KGHSH and LQKENI. The CDR3 has 11 residues. Trimming removed 5 bases from V and 6 bases from J, with 6 bases in between. The CDR3 loop reads CASSAGDTQYF. The CDR3 DNA is TGTGCCAGCTCAGCAGGGGATACGCAGTATTTT. Supplemented by reference TRBV18 and TRBJ2-3, the full variable domain reads NAGVMQNPRHLVRRRGQEARLRCSPMKGHSHVYWYRQLPEEGLKFMVYLQKENIIDESGMPKERFSAEFPKEGPSILRIQQVVRGDSAAYFCASSAGDTQYFGPGTRLTVL.

The chain employs TRBV21-1 and TRBJ1-5. TRBV21-1 constitutes a pseudogene. This CDR3 has 16 residues. CDR3 protein: CASSKRIRADNQPQHF. CDR3 coding DNA: TGTGCCAGCAGCAAGAGGATTAGGGCAGACAATCAGCCCCAGCATTTT.

The chain links TRBV6-5 to TRBJ1-1; D perhaps matches TRBD1 (5 bases). The V end lost 7 bases, the J end lost 0 bases, and 12 bases lay between the germline ends. The length of the CDR3 is 14 residues. Looked up from germline, CDR1 is MNHEY and CDR2 is SVGAGI. CDR3 in DNA: TGTGCCAGCAAGGAGGGGAATATGAACACTGAAGCTTTCTTT. Amino acids: CASKEGNMNTEAFF.

CDR3 region: CASSYLQGIGELFF. CDR3 nucleotide sequence: TGTGCCAGCAGTTACCTACAGGGGATCGGGGAGCTGTTTTTT. The V and J genes are TRBV6-2 or TRBV6-3 and TRBJ2-2; 7 nucleotides match TRBD1. The CDR3 extends over 14 amino acids. With V trimmed by 2 bases and J by 7 bases, 4 bases remained unmatched. CDR1 and CDR2 from the germline V gene are MNHEY and SVGEGT.

V usage is TRBV18 and J usage is TRBJ2-1; D not resolved. The V end was cut by 2 bases, the J end by 4 bases, with 15 bases between. CDR3 length: 16 amino acids. Germline V lookup: CDR1 KGHSH, CDR2 LQKENI. The CDR3 DNA follows: TGTGCCAGCTCACCAGTGTTTAATTCGGTTTACAATGAGCAGTTCTTC. It encodes CASSPVFNSVYNEQFF.

The V and J genes are TRBV7-2 and TRBJ1-2, with no clear D. V was clipped by 5 bases and J by 4 bases, with 11 bases between them. The CDR3 consists of 13 residues. CDR1 is SGHTA and CDR2 is FQGNSA in the germline V gene. CDR3 amino acids: CASSPRLAYGYTF. As DNA, the CDR3 is TGTGCCAGCAGCCCACGATTGGCCTATGGCTACACCTTC.

The chain has TRBV7-2 and TRBJ2-1, with 7 bases that match TRBD2. The J segment lost 3 bases and the V segment lost 0 bases, leaving 5 bases of the junction unmatched. This CDR3 region has 16 residues. CDR1 and CDR2 from the germline V gene are SGHTA and FQGNSA. CDR3 residues: CASSLAGRPYYNEQFF. The CDR3 region has the DNA TGTGCCAGCAGCTTAGCCGGGAGGCCATACTACAATGAGCAGTTCTTC.

This rearrangement joins TRBV5-4 to TRBJ2-5; a possible D gene is TRBD2 (6 bases). Germline lookup yields CDR1 SGHNT and CDR2 YYREEE (reference sequence). The CDR3 loop spans 14 amino acids. With 0 bases removed from V and 5 bases from J, the gap between germline ends came to 11 bases. In DNA, the CDR3 is TGTGCCAGCAGCTTGGTTGGGGGGAAGGAGACCCAGTACTTC. Its translation: CASSLVGGKETQYF.

This clone was seen a handful of times. This chain uses TRBV6-2 or TRBV6-3 with TRBJ2-7; TRBD1 matches 12 bases. Per germline, CDR1 MNHEY and CDR2 SVGEGT. This CDR3 comprises 14 residues. V was pared by 5 bases and J by 6 bases, with 5 bases of the junction left unmatched. The CDR3 reads CASSDRDRGREQYV. CDR3 in DNA: TGTGCCAGCAGTGACCGGGACAGGGGGCGCGAGCAGTACGTC.

This sequence joins TRBV5-1 and TRBJ1-1; possibly TRBD1 for D (6 bases). The CDR3 extends over 15 amino acids. V was cut by 0 bases and J by 4 bases, with 13 bases left in between. Germline CDR1 and CDR2: SGHRS and YFSETQ. CDR3 protein: CASSLAGTPITEAFF. The CDR3 coding sequence is TGCGCCAGCAGCTTGGCCGGGACACCCATCACTGAAGCTTTCTTT.